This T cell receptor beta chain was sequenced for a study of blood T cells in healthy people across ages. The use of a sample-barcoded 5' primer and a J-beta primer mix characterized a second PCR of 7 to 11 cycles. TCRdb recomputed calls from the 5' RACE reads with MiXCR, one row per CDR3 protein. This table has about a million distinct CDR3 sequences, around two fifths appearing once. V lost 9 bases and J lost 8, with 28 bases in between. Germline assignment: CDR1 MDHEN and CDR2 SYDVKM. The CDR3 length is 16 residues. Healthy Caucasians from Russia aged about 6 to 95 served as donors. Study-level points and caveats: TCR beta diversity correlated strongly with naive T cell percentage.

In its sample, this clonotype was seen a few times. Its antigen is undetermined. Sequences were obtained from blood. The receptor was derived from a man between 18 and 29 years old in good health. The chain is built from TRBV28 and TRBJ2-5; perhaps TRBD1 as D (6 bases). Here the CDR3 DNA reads TGTGCCAGTCCCCCCGATAACAGGGACCTCTACAAAACCCAGTACTTC. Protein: CASPPDNRDLYKTQYF.